These T cell receptor beta chains were read from a single sample in a study of metastatic and nonmetastatic thyroid tumors. TCRdb re-analyzed the PCR reads using MiXCR. Among about 92,000 clones listed, more than 13% were seen once. The sequencing input was blood. These receptors were collected from a female donor with papillary thyroid cancer or a benign thyroid nodule (not recorded which). Some clones in this sample may be carry-over from other donors' samples. CDR3s include the opening cysteine and the closing phenylalanine or tryptophan. The order of the fields is clone size, V gene, J gene, D gene, CDR3 protein, CDR3 DNA. A D gene is named only where the DNA matches it firmly. Expanded clones get a size class; other rows say once, few or many, or leave the size out.

>many|TRBV20-1|TRBJ1-1|TRBD1
CSADRGTEAFF
TGCAGTGCTGACAGGGGGACTGAAGCTTTCTTT
>many|TRBV24-1|TRBJ1-2|NA
CATSAGGGYTF
TGTGCCACCAGTGCGGGGGGTGGCTACACCTTC
>many|TRBV6-9|TRBJ1-1|NA
CASGGVEITEAFF
TGTGCCAGCGGGGGGGTTGAGATAACTGAAGCTTTCTTT
>NA|TRBV19|TRBJ1-2|NA
CASSMRDLLGYTF
TGTGCCAGTAGTATGCGTGACCTTCTCGGTTACACCTTC
>many|TRBV7-2|TRBJ2-4|NA
CASSLTLAKNIQYF
TGTGCCAGCAGCTTAACGTTAGCCAAAAACATTCAGTACTTC
>few|TRBV15|TRBJ2-7|TRBD1
CATSRGTGSEQYF
TGTGCCACCAGCAGAGGGACAGGCTCCGAGCAGTACTTC
>many|TRBV18|TRBJ1-6|NA
CASSPPFKGNSPLHF
TGTGCCAGCTCACCACCGTTCAAGGGCAATTCACCCCTCCACTTT
>NA|TRBV20-1|TRBJ2-3|NA
CSASSQRPTADTQYF
TGCAGTGCTAGTTCGCAGCGACCCACGGCAGATACGCAGTATTTT
>few|TRBV20-1|TRBJ2-7|NA
CSATGTRSSYEQYF
TGCAGTGCTACAGGGACTCGGAGCTCCTACGAGCAGTACTTC
>many|TRBV19|TRBJ2-7|NA
CASSIGGGSYEQYF
TGTGCCAGTAGTATAGGAGGCGGATCCTACGAGCAGTACTTC
>many|TRBV28|TRBJ2-7|TRBD1
CASSLGGQESYEQYF
TGTGCCAGCAGTTTAGGGGGACAGGAAAGCTACGAGCAGTACTTC
>many|TRBV4-1|TRBJ1-6|TRBD1
CASSWSPTGGGDSPLHF
TGCGCCAGCAGCTGGAGCCCGACAGGGGGCGGGGATTCACCCCTCCACTTT
>medium-sized|TRBV7-2|TRBJ1-2|NA
CASSLGAGGRYGYTF
TGTGCCAGCAGCTTAGGGGCCGGGGGGCGCTATGGCTACACCTTC
>NA|TRBV2|TRBJ2-7|NA
CASSGLTGFSSYENYF
TGTGCCAGCAGTGGGCTGACAGGTTTTAGCTCCTACGAGAATTACTTC
>many|TRBV28|TRBJ2-2|NA
CASSSPGQNTGELFF
TGTGCCAGCAGTTCCCCCGGACAGAACACCGGGGAGCTGTTTTTT
>NA|TRBV30|TRBJ2-7|TRBD2
CAWSLAGVPEQYF
TGTGCCTGGAGCCTCGCGGGGGTTCCCGAGCAGTACTTC
>NA|TRBV4-1|TRBJ2-7|NA
CASTYEGRRPCEQYF
TGCGCCAGCACTTACGAGGGACGGAGACCCTGCGAGCAGTACTTC
>NA|TRBV11-2|TRBJ2-5|NA
CASSVGVGLGEETQYF
TGTGCCAGCAGCGTCGGAGTGGGCCTAGGAGAAGAGACCCAGTACTTC
>many|TRBV6-2/TRBV6-3|TRBJ2-7|NA
CASSYSSLYEQYF
TGTGCCAGCAGTTACTCGTCCCTCTACGAGCAGTACTTC